Presented here are 11 T cell receptor beta chains from one specimen sequenced in a study of blood T cells in healthy people across ages. Combining a sample-barcoded 5' primer with a J-beta primer mix, a second PCR ran for roughly 6 to 12 cycles. TCRdb reprocessed the 5' RACE reads with MiXCR, giving one entry per CDR3 protein. The data show 650,000 to 700,000 distinct CDR3 sequences, with approximately 29% seen just once and 15% held by the top ten. Sequencing was done on a sample of blood. The receptors were gathered from a woman older than 75 in good health.

This clonotype was counted many times. This chain joins TRBV7-2 and TRBJ1-2, with a tentative D call TRBD1 (5 bases). V was trimmed by 5 bases and J by 8 bases, leaving 15 bases between them. Looked up from germline, CDR1 is SGHTA and CDR2 is FQGNSA. This CDR3 comprises 13 residues. CDR3 bases: TGTGCCAGCAGCCCCGGGGGGGATGGAGGCTACACCTTC. Residues: CASSPGGDGGYTF.

At least ten counts were recorded for this clonotype. V usage is TRBV18 and J usage is TRBJ2-5; D gene ambiguous. This CDR3 has 13 residues. V was pared by 4 bases and J by 4 bases, with 10 bases between. CDR1 and CDR2 (germline): KGHSH, LQKENI. The CDR3 sequence: CASSRQHRETQYF. CDR3 sequence (DNA): TGTGCCAGCTCACGACAACACCGAGAGACCCAGTACTTC.

This clonotype was counted ten times or more. The chain is built from TRBV18 and TRBJ2-3, with 10 bases lining up with TRBD1. This CDR3 is 15 amino acids long. CDR1 KGHSH and CDR2 LQKENI come from the germline V gene. The V segment lost 2 bases and the J segment 3 bases; nucleotides outside the gene matches: 2. The CDR3 reads CASSPWTGGTDTQYF. The CDR3 coding sequence is TGTGCCAGCTCACCATGGACAGGGGGTACAGATACGCAGTATTTT.

This clonotype was counted at least ten times. This rearrangement joins TRBV6-6 to TRBJ2-5; 7 nucleotides line up with TRBD1. Unmatched junction bases numbered 5, after V lost 3 bases and J lost 4 bases. The CDR3 is 14 amino acids. Per germline, CDR1 MNHNY and CDR2 SVGAGI (reference sequence). The CDR3 region is CASSYIDRAETQYF. In nucleotides, the CDR3 is TGTGCCAGCAGTTATATTGACAGGGCAGAGACCCAGTACTTC.

V and J are TRBV19 and TRBJ1-1, with 8 bases identical to TRBD1. Germline lookup yields CDR1 LNHDA and CDR2 SQIVND (reference sequence). V lost 5 bases, J lost 6 bases, and 5 bases stayed unmatched. The CDR3 covers 13 residues. CDR3 nucleotide sequence: TGTGCCAGTAGTTGGGGGACAGGCTCTGAAGCTTTCTTT. Its translation is CASSWGTGSEAFF. Variable domain in full (rest from reference TRBV19 and TRBJ1-1): DGGITQSPKYLFRKEGQNVTLSCEQNLNHDAMYWYRQDPGQGLRLIYYSQIVNDFQKGDIAEGYSVSREKKESFPLTVTSAQKNPTAFYLCASSWGTGSEAFFGQGTRLTVV.

At least ten counts were recorded for this clonotype. The chain uses TRBV20-1 and TRBJ2-5; 11 bases line up with TRBD2. In germline, CDR1 is DFQATT, CDR2 SNEGSKA (reference sequence). Losses at the gene ends were 6 bases for V and 0 bases for J; bases not matched to a gene: 6. This CDR3 is 15 amino acids long. Here the CDR3 DNA reads TGCAGTGCCTATTCTAGCGGGGGGTACCAAGAGACCCAGTACTTC. Translating it yields CSAYSSGGYQETQYF.

V is TRBV29-1 and J is TRBJ2-1; 10 bases match TRBD1. The trim removed 4 bases at V and 5 bases at J, leaving 11 bases unmatched. The CDR3 extends over 16 amino acids. CDR1 SQVTM and CDR2 ANQGSEA come from the germline V gene. The DNA of the CDR3 is TGCAGCGTTGTTGGATTTGGGACAGGGGTGAACAATGAGCAGTTCTTC. Its protein product is CSVVGFGTGVNNEQFF.

The CDR3 loop reads CSASKEAAGGPSDTQYF. The CDR3 DNA reads as TGCAGTGCTAGCAAGGAGGCGGCGGGGGGGCCGTCAGATACGCAGTATTTT. The chain combines TRBV20-1 with TRBJ2-3; 9 bases map to TRBD2. Germline values: CDR1 DFQATT, CDR2 SNEGSKA (reference sequence). The CDR3 totals 17 residues. V shed 3 bases and J 4 bases; nucleotides not matched to a gene: 14.

This clonotype was detected a few times. For the CDR3, the DNA is TGTGCCTGGAGCACAGGGCGTAGTGAAAAACTGTTTTTT. Protein product: CAWSTGRSEKLFF. This rearrangement joins TRBV30 to TRBJ1-4, with a tentative D call TRBD1 (6 bases). This CDR3 contains 13 residues. The V gene lost 3 bases and the J gene lost 7 bases, with 12 bases spanning the gap. CDR1 is GTSNPN and CDR2 is SVGIG in the germline V gene (reference sequence). The full variable domain, rest sourced from reference TRBV30 and TRBJ1-4, is SQTIHQWPATLVQPVGSPLSLECTVEGTSNPNLYWYRQAAGRGLQLLFYSVGIGQISSEVPQNLSASRPQDRQFILSSKKLLLSDSGFYLCAWSTGRSEKLFFGSGTQLSVL.

The rearrangement links TRBV20-1 to TRBJ1-5; D is possibly TRBD1 (5 bases). The CDR3 contains 14 residues. The germline gives CDR1 DFQATT, CDR2 SNEGSKA (reference sequence). V lost 6 bases to trimming and J lost 5 bases, with 17 bases between them. The CDR3 DNA reads as TGCAGTGCCGGGGAGGGGTCGGTCGATCAGCCCCAGCATTTT. It is translated as CSAGEGSVDQPQHF.

At least ten counts were recorded for this clonotype. The chain carries TRBV9 and TRBJ2-7; possible D gene TRBD1, 6 bases. Germline loops: CDR1 SGDLS, CDR2 YYNGEE. This CDR3 spans 15 amino acids. The germline V and J ends were trimmed by 0 bases and 0 bases, with 10 bases remaining between them. The CDR3 reads CASSVEQGPSYEQYF. CDR3 sequence (DNA): TGTGCCAGCAGCGTAGAACAGGGACCCTCCTACGAGCAGTACTTC.